Shown below are 6 T cell receptor beta chains from a single sample sequenced in a study of early T cells in non-severe SARS-CoV-2 infection. TCRdb fed the 5' RACE reads into MiXCR, producing one record per CDR3 protein. The table includes tens of thousands of distinct CDR3 sequences, approximately 6.3% detected once. Sequences were obtained from whole blood. These receptors originate from an adult who was a healthcare worker with PCR-confirmed SARS-CoV-2 infection or an uninfected control (not recorded which).

The chain employs TRBV7-9 and TRBJ2-7; the match to TRBD1 covers 8 bases. The CDR3 sequence is 14 residues long. V shed 3 bases, J shed 2 bases, and the junction held 3 bases outside the gene matches. Germline CDR1 and CDR2: SEHNR and FQNEAQ (reference sequence). The CDR3 region is CASSFGQGTYEQYF. The CDR3, as DNA: TGTGCCAGCAGCTTTGGACAGGGTACCTACGAGCAGTACTTC.

This clonotype was observed many times. This sequence joins TRBV6-5 and TRBJ2-1; 10 positions match TRBD2. V gave up 5 bases and J gave up 3 bases; unmatched junction bases: 10. The CDR3 is made up of 17 amino acids. Germline V gives CDR1 MNHEY, CDR2 SVGAGI. The CDR3 here is CASSQRQAGGNYNEQFF. CDR3 coding DNA: TGTGCCAGCAGTCAACGACAAGCGGGAGGGAACTACAATGAGCAGTTCTTC.

This clonotype qualifies as medium-sized (0.01 to 0.1%). V usage is TRBV6-2 or TRBV6-3 and J usage is TRBJ1-2, with 9 bases lining up with TRBD1. Germline loops: CDR1 MNHEY, CDR2 SVGEGT. Losses at the gene ends were 6 bases for V and 9 bases for J; bases not matched to a gene: 5. This CDR3 has 12 residues. The CDR3 nucleotides are TGTGCCAGCAGGTCAACAGGGGGCCGCTACACCTTC. It yields the protein CASRSTGGRYTF.

This clonotype counts as medium-sized (0.01 to 0.1%). In DNA, the CDR3 is TGTGCCAGTAGTATCACAGTTAGCAATCAGCCCCAGCATTTT. This translates into CASSITVSNQPQHF. The rearrangement joins TRBV19 to TRBJ1-5; D unresolved. The CDR3 sequence is 14 residues long. V was cut by 3 bases and J by 0 bases, with 6 bases left in between. Germline lookup yields CDR1 LNHDA and CDR2 SQIVND (reference sequence).

This clonotype was counted ten times or more. V usage is TRBV27 and J usage is TRBJ2-5, with 9 nucleotides matching TRBD1. With V trimmed by 0 bases and J by 4 bases, 6 bases remained unmatched. Germline values: CDR1 MNHEY, CDR2 SMNVEV (reference sequence). The CDR3 runs to 16 residues. CDR3 sequence reads: CASSLSYRGRVETQYF. CDR3 DNA sequence: TGTGCCAGCAGTTTATCCTACAGGGGGCGGGTAGAGACCCAGTACTTC.

This clonotype was recorded at least ten times. The CDR3 is CASSQAQTGGYGYTF. The DNA of the CDR3 is TGCGCCAGCAGCCAAGCTCAGACAGGGGGCTATGGCTACACCTTC. The chain joins TRBV4-1 to TRBJ1-2; 9 positions agree with TRBD1. The J segment lost 4 bases and the V segment lost 1 base, leaving 4 bases of the junction unmatched. The CDR3 spans 15 residues. CDR1 and CDR2 (germline): MGHRA, YSYEKL.